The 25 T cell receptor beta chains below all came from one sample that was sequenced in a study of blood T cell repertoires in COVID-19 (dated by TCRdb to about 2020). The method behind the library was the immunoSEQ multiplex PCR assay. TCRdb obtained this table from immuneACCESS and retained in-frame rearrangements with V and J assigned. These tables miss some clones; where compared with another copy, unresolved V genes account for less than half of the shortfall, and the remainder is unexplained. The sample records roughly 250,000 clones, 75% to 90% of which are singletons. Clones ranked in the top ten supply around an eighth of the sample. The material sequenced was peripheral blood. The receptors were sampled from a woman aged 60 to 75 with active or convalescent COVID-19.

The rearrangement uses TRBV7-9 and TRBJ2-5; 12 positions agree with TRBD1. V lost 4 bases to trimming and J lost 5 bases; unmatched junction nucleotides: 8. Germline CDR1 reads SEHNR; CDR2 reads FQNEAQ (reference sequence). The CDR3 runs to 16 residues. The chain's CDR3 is CASSSGQGARVETQYF. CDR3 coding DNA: TGTGCCAGCAGCTCGGGACAGGGGGCGAGGGTTGAGACCCAGTACTTC.

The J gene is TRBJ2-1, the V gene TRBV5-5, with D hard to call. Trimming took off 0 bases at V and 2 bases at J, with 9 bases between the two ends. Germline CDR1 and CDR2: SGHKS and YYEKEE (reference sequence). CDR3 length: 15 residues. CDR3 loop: CASSLDSVAYNEQFF. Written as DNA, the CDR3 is TGTGCCAGCAGCTTGGACAGTGTGGCCTACAATGAGCAGTTCTTC.

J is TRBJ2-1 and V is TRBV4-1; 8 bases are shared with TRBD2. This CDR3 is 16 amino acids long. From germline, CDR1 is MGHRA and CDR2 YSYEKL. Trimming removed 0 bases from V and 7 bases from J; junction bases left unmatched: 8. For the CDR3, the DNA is TGCGCCAGCAGCCAAGATGTGGCTAGCGGGTGGAATGAGCAGTTCTTC. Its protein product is CASSQDVASGWNEQFF.

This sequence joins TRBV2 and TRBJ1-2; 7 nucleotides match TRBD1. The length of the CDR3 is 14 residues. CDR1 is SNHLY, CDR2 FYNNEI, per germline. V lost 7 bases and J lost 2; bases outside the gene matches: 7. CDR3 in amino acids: CASTGDRANYGYTF. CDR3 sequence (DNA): TGTGCCAGCACTGGCGACAGGGCCAACTATGGCTACACCTTC.

Here the CDR3 reads CASSQGPGADTEAFF. The CDR3 coding sequence is TGCGCCAGCAGCCAAGGTCCAGGGGCGGACACTGAAGCTTTCTTT. J is TRBJ1-1 and V is TRBV4-3; the D gene is possibly TRBD1 (6 bases). CDR1 is LGHNA and CDR2 is YSLEER in the germline V gene. Trimming left V 1 base short and J 3 bases short, with 12 bases between. The CDR3 contains 15 residues.

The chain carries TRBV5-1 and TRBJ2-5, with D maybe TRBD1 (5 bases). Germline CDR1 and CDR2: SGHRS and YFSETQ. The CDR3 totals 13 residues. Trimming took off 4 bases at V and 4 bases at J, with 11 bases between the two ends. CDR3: CASSAQGRETQYF. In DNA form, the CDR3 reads TGCGCCAGCAGCGCCCAGGGAAGAGAGACCCAGTACTTC.

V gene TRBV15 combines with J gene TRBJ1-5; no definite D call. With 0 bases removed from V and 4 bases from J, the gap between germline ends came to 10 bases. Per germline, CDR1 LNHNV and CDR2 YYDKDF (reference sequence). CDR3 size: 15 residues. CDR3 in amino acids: CATSRERQPNQPQHF. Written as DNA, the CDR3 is TGTGCCACCAGCAGAGAGCGACAACCTAATCAGCCCCAGCATTTT.

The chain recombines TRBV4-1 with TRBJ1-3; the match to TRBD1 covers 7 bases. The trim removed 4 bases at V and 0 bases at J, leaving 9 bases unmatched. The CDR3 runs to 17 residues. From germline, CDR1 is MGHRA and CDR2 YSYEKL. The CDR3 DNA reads TGCGCCAGCAGCCTTTTACTAGGGGGCAACTCTGGAAACACCATATATTTT. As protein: CASSLLLGGNSGNTIYF.

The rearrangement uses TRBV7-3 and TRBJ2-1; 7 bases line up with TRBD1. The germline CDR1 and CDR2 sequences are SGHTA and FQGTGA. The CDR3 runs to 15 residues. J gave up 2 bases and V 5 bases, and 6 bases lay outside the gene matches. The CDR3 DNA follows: TGTGCCAGCAGCCTCGACAGGGCTCCCTACAATGAGCAGTTCTTC. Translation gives CASSLDRAPYNEQFF.

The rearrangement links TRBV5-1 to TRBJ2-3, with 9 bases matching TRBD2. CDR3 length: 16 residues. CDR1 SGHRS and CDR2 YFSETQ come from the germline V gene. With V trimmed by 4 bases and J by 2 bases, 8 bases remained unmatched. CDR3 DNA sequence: TGCGCCAGCAGCCATCGAGCGGGGGGAACCACAGATACGCAGTATTTT. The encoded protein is CASSHRAGGTTDTQYF.

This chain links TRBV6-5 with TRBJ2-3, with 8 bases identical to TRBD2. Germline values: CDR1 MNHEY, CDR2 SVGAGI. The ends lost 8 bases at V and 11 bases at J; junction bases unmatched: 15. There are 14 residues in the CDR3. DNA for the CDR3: TGTGCCAGCGGGGACAAACAGGGACTAGTGCTGCAGTATTTT. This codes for CASGDKQGLVLQYF.

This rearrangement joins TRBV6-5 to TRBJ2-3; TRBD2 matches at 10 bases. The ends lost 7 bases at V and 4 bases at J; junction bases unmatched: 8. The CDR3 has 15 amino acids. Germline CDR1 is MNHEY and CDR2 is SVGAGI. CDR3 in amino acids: CASKISGGASDTQYF. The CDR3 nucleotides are TGTGCCAGCAAGATCAGCGGGGGGGCGTCAGATACGCAGTATTTT.

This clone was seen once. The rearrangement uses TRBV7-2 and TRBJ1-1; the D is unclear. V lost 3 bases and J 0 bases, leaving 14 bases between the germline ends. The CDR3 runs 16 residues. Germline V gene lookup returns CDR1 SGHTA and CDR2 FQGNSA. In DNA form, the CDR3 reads TGTGCCAGCAGCTTGGGTCCAACCGACTTGAACACTGAAGCTTTCTTT. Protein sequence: CASSLGPTDLNTEAFF.

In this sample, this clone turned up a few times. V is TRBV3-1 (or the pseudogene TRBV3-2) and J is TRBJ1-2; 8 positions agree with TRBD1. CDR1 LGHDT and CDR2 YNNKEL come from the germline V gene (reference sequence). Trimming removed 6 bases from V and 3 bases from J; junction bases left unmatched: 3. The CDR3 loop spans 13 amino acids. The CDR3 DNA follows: TGTGCCAGCAGACCGACAGGGGACTATGGCTACACCTTC. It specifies CASRPTGDYGYTF.

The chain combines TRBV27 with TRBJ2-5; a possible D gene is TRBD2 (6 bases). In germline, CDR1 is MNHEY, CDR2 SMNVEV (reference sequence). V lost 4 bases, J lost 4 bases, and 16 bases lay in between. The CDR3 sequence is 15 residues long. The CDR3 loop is CASSSWIGGGETQYF. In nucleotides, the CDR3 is TGTGCCAGCAGTTCCTGGATCGGGGGTGGAGAGACCCAGTACTTC.

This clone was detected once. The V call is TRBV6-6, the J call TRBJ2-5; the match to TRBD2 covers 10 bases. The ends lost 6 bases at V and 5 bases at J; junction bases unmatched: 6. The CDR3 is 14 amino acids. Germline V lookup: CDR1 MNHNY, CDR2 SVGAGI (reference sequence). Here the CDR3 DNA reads TGTGCCAGCAGCCAGCGGGGGGGGCAGGAGACCCAGTACTTC. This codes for CASSQRGGQETQYF.

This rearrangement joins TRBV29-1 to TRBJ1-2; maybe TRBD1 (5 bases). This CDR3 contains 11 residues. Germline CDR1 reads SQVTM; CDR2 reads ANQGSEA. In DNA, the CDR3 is TGCAGTACTTTTGGGGGGTATGGCTACACCTTC. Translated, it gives CSTFGGYGYTF. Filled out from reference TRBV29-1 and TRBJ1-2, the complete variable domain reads SAVISQKPSRDICQRGTSLTIQCQVDSQVTMMFWYRQQPGQSLTLIATANQGSEATYESGFVIDKFPISRPNLTFSTLTVSNMSPEDSSIYLCSTFGGYGYTFGSGTRLTVV.

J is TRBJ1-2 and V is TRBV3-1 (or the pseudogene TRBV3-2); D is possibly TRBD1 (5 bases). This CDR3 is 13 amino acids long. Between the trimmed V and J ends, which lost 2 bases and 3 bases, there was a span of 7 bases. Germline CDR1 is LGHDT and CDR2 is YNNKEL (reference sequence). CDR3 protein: CASSQQQDYGYTF. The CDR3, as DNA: TGTGCCAGCAGCCAACAACAGGACTATGGCTACACCTTC.

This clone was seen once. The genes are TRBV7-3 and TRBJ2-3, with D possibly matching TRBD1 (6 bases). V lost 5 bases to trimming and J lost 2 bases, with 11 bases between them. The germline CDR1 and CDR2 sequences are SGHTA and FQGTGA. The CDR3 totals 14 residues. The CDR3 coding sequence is TGTGCCAGCAGCCCAACAGGGAACACAGATACGCAGTATTTT. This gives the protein CASSPTGNTDTQYF.

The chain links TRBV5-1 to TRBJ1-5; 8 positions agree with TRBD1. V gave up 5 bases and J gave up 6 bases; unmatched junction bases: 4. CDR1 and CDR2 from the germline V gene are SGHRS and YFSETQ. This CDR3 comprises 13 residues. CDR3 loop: CASSTGGGQPQHF. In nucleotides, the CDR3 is TGCGCCAGCAGTACAGGGGGAGGTCAGCCCCAGCATTTT.

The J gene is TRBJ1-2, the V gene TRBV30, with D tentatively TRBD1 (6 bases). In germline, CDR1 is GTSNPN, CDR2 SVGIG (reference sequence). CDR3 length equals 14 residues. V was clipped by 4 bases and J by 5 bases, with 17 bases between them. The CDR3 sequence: CAWNGGQNLYGYTF. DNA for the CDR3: TGTGCCTGGAACGGAGGACAGAACTTATATGGCTACACCTTC.

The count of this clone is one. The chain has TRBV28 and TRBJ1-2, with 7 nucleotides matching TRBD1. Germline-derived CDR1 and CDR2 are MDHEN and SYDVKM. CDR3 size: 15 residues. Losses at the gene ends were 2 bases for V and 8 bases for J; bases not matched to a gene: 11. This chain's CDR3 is CASSLRNTGVGGYTF. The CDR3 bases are TGTGCCAGCAGTTTAAGAAACACAGGGGTAGGGGGCTACACCTTC.

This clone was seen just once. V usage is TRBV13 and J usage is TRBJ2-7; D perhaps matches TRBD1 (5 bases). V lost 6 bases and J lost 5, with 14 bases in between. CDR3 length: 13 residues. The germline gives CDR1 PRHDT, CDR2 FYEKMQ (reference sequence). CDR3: CASSRAGKHEQYF. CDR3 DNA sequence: TGTGCCAGCAGTCGTGCAGGGAAACACGAGCAGTACTTC.

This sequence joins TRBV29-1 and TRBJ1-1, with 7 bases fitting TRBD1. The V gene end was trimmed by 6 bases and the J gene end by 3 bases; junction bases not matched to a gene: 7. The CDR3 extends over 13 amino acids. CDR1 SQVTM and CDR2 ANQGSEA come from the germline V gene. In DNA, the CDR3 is TGCAGCGTGTGGGACAGTATGTACACTGAAGCTTTCTTT. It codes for CSVWDSMYTEAFF.

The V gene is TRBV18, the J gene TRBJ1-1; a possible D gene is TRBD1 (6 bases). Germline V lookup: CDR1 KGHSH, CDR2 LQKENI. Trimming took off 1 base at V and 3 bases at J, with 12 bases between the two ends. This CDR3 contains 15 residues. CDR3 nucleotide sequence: TGTGCCAGCTCACCACGGGTATCAGGGGACACTGAAGCTTTCTTT. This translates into CASSPRVSGDTEAFF.